The 10 T cell receptor beta chains reported below all come from one sample, sequenced in a study of cytomegalovirus exposure and HLA in healthy donors. The PCR employed 60 Vbeta primers together with 13 Jbeta primers. TCRdb keeps only in-frame clones here, not all; method: immunoSEQ multiplex PCR. The sample yields hundreds of thousands of clones, approximately 80% seen once. Sequencing was carried out using PBMCs. Receptors originate from a man aged 35 to 55 in good health and CMV-seronegative.

This clone has a single count. The CDR3 coding sequence is TGTGCCACTTACGTAGAGAATGAGCAGTTCTTC. Translation gives CATYVENEQFF. The genes are TRBV27 and TRBJ2-1; D is uncertain. V lost 10 bases and J lost 7, with 11 bases in between. Per the germline V gene, CDR1 is MNHEY and CDR2 is SMNVEV (reference sequence). The CDR3 consists of 11 residues.

The chain employs TRBV5-4 and TRBJ2-1, with 13 bases lining up with TRBD2. CDR1 is SGHNT and CDR2 is YYREEE in the germline V gene (reference sequence). J gave up 9 bases and V 4 bases, and 10 bases lay outside the gene matches. The CDR3 runs to 16 residues. The CDR3 DNA reads TGTGCCAGCAGCCCCCGGACTAGCGGGAGACTTGGTGAGCAGTTCTTC. This translates into CASSPRTSGRLGEQFF.

This clone was detected only once. The chain couples TRBV18 to TRBJ1-5; the match to TRBD1 covers 9 bases. The trim removed 5 bases at V and 0 bases at J, leaving 11 bases unmatched. This CDR3 is 18 amino acids long. Germline V gene data show CDR1 as KGHSH and CDR2 as LQKENI. The CDR3 protein is CASSDGDREWSSNQPQHF. CDR3 sequence (DNA): TGTGCCAGCTCAGACGGGGACAGGGAGTGGAGTAGCAATCAGCCCCAGCATTTT.

This chain links TRBV7-2 with TRBJ2-7; TRBD1 might be the D (6 bases). CDR3 size: 15 residues. V shed 5 bases and J shed 1 base, with 15 bases lying between them. Germline CDR1 SGHTA, CDR2 FQGNSA. Here the CDR3 reads CASSGYRALSYEQYF. CDR3 bases: TGTGCCAGCAGCGGCTACAGGGCTCTTTCCTACGAGCAGTACTTC. Full variable domain (rest looked up from reference TRBV7-2 and TRBJ2-7): GAGVSQSPSNKVTEKGKDVELRCDPISGHTALYWYRQSLGQGLEFLIYFQGNSAPDKSGLPSDRFSAERTGGSVSTLTIQRTQQEDSAVYLCASSGYRALSYEQYFGPGTRLTVT.

To note about this clone: Other DNA sequences in the sample encode the same CDR3. This chain links TRBV5-1 with TRBJ1-4, with 8 bases lining up with TRBD1. V lost 3 bases, J lost 7 bases, and 5 bases stayed unmatched. Germline assignment: CDR1 SGHRS and CDR2 YFSETQ. The CDR3 has 14 residues. CDR3 in DNA: TGCGCCAGCAGCTCCGGACAGGGAGTTGAAAAACTGTTTTTT. Translation: CASSSGQGVEKLFF.

The J gene is TRBJ2-5, the V gene TRBV4-3; D unclear. This CDR3 comprises 13 residues. V gave up 0 bases and J gave up 5 bases, with 7 bases separating them. Germline CDR1 is LGHNA and CDR2 is YSLEER. The CDR3: CASSQDLRETQYF. The CDR3 DNA sequence: TGCGCCAGCAGCCAAGATCTACGGGAGACCCAGTACTTC.

The CDR3 nucleotides read TGTGCCAGCTCACCACCCGGGGGACTGACCCAAGAGACCCAGTACTTC. It codes for CASSPPGGLTQETQYF. The rearrangement uses TRBV18 and TRBJ2-5; a possible D gene is TRBD2 (6 bases). The CDR3 sequence is 16 residues long. Germline CDR1 is KGHSH and CDR2 is LQKENI. The germline V and J ends were trimmed by 0 bases and 1 base, with 12 bases remaining between them.

This chain joins TRBV4-1 and TRBJ1-2; D possibly corresponds to TRBD1 (5 bases). The V gene lost 11 bases and the J gene lost 4 bases, with 11 bases spanning the gap. Germline V gene data show CDR1 as MGHRA and CDR2 as YSYEKL. This CDR3 region has 11 residues. Here the CDR3 DNA reads TGCGCCTCGGGCCAGGGCTATGGCTACACCTTC. It encodes CASGQGYGYTF.

The rearrangement uses TRBV18 and TRBJ1-1; no definite D call. Deletions cut 2 bases from V and 5 bases from J, with 9 bases between. This CDR3 has 13 amino acids. Per germline, CDR1 KGHSH and CDR2 LQKENI. The CDR3 bases are TGTGCCAGCTCACCAAAGGACTCGACTGAAGCTTTCTTT. Its protein product is CASSPKDSTEAFF. The variable domain in full, with the rest retrieved from reference TRBV18 and TRBJ1-1, is NAGVMQNPRHLVRRRGQEARLRCSPMKGHSHVYWYRQLPEEGLKFMVYLQKENIIDESGMPKERFSAEFPKEGPSILRIQQVVRGDSAAYFCASSPKDSTEAFFGQGTRLTVV.

The V and J genes are TRBV6-4 and TRBJ2-3; tentative D call: TRBD2 (6 bases). The germline gives CDR1 MRHNA, CDR2 SNTAGT. The length of the CDR3 is 15 residues. Trimming removed 2 bases at V and 0 bases at J, with 9 bases between. The CDR3 DNA reads TGTGCCAGCAGTGACCCGGGAGTGAGCACAGATACGCAGTATTTT. Its protein is CASSDPGVSTDTQYF.